The 10 T cell receptor beta chains below come from one sample, sequenced in a study of blood T cell repertoires in COVID-19. Using immunoSEQ multiplex PCR, the repertoire was profiled, and TCRdb retains in-frame clones only, with some absent. The repertoire includes some 22,000 clones, 85% to 90% of them detected once, and 27% sits in the top ten. Sequencing input: peripheral blood. Every receptor here comes from a man between 70 and 80 years old with COVID-19, enrolled during active disease.

J is TRBJ1-3 and V is TRBV5-1, with no clear D. Trimming shortened V by 1 base and J by 0 bases, and 8 bases separated the two germline ends. CDR1 SGHRS and CDR2 YFSETQ come from the germline V gene. This CDR3 has 15 amino acids. CDR3 bases: TGCGCCAGCAGCTTGTCCCTTTCCTCTGGAAACACCATATATTTT. As protein: CASSLSLSSGNTIYF.

This clone appeared once. The V call is TRBV7-9, the J call TRBJ1-2; a weak D match, TRBD1 (6 bases). Germline CDR1 SEHNR, CDR2 FQNEAQ (reference sequence). This CDR3 has 14 residues. With 1 base removed from V and 8 bases from J, the gap between germline ends came to 14 bases. The CDR3 sequence is CASSLVLGAGGYTF. CDR3 coding DNA: TGTGCCAGCAGCTTAGTTCTGGGGGCAGGAGGCTACACCTTC.

The chain carries TRBV27 and TRBJ2-2; D might be TRBD1 (6 bases). V lost 10 bases and J lost 2, with 14 bases in between. Germline CDR1 MNHEY, CDR2 SMNVEV (reference sequence). The CDR3 is made up of 14 amino acids. CDR3 bases: TGTGCCACAAAACAACAGGGTAACACCGGGGAGCTGTTTTTT. Translated: CATKQQGNTGELFF.

The rearrangement joins TRBV9 to TRBJ2-7; D not certain. This CDR3 comprises 13 residues. Trimming stripped 0 bases from V and 1 base from J, with 5 bases between. CDR1 SGDLS and CDR2 YYNGEE come from the germline V gene. The CDR3 nucleotides read TGTGCCAGCAGCGTAGGGCTGTCCTACGAGCAGTACTTC. This encodes CASSVGLSYEQYF.

The chain couples TRBV11-2 to TRBJ2-7, with D maybe TRBD1 (5 bases). The germline V gene encodes CDR1 SGHAT and CDR2 FQNNGV. With 3 bases removed from V and 4 bases from J, the gap between germline ends came to 7 bases. The CDR3 contains 12 residues. The CDR3 loop is CASSFRVYEQYF. The CDR3 bases are TGTGCCAGCAGCTTCAGGGTATACGAGCAGTACTTC.

The rearrangement uses TRBV18 and TRBJ2-1, with 8 bases aligning to TRBD1. There are 14 residues in the CDR3. Trimming took 5 bases from V and 4 from J; bases not matched to a gene: 4. Per the germline V gene, CDR1 is KGHSH and CDR2 is LQKENI. The CDR3: CASSDRGPYNEQFF. The CDR3 DNA sequence: TGTGCCAGCTCAGACAGGGGCCCTTACAATGAGCAGTTCTTC.

V gene TRBV5-6 combines with J gene TRBJ1-4; unclear D gene. This CDR3 is built from 15 residues. V shed 0 bases and J shed 2 bases, with 8 bases lying between them. CDR1 SGHDT and CDR2 YYEEEE come from the germline V gene. The CDR3 is CASSLEARTNEKLFF. The CDR3 bases are TGTGCCAGCAGCTTGGAGGCCAGGACTAATGAAAAACTGTTTTTT.

This clone appeared once. The V and J genes are TRBV11-2 and TRBJ2-2, with TRBD1 matching 9 bases. With V trimmed by 3 bases and J by 0 bases, 8 bases remained unmatched. CDR1 is SGHAT and CDR2 is FQNNGV in the germline V gene. The CDR3 extends over 18 amino acids. The CDR3 reads CASSFSGTGRPNTGELFF. The DNA of the CDR3 is TGTGCCAGCAGCTTCTCCGGGACAGGGCGGCCGAACACCGGGGAGCTGTTTTTT.

The chain combines TRBV11-2 with TRBJ1-1; D not resolved. The V gene lost 4 bases and the J gene lost 1 base, with 13 bases spanning the gap. The CDR3 loop spans 15 amino acids. In germline, CDR1 is SGHAT, CDR2 FQNNGV. Here the CDR3 DNA reads TGTGCCAGCAGCTCCCCCTTCGGTAGGAACACTGAAGCTTTCTTT. This gives the protein CASSSPFGRNTEAFF.

This chain connects TRBV2 to TRBJ1-2; D gene ambiguous. Looked up from germline, CDR1 is SNHLY and CDR2 is FYNNEI. The V and J ends lost 1 base and 2 bases respectively, with 17 bases between them. The CDR3 spans 17 residues. The CDR3 DNA reads TGTGCCAGCAGTGAAGAGTTTTTTCCTAGGCTGAACTATGGCTACACCTTC. It specifies CASSEEFFPRLNYGYTF. Using reference TRBV2 and TRBJ1-2 for the parts outside the CDR3, the full variable domain is EPEVTQTPSHQVTQMGQEVILRCVPISNHLYFYWYRQILGQKVEFLVSFYNNEISEKSEIFDDQFSVERPDGSNFTLKIRSTKLEDSAMYFCASSEEFFPRLNYGYTFGSGTRLTVV.